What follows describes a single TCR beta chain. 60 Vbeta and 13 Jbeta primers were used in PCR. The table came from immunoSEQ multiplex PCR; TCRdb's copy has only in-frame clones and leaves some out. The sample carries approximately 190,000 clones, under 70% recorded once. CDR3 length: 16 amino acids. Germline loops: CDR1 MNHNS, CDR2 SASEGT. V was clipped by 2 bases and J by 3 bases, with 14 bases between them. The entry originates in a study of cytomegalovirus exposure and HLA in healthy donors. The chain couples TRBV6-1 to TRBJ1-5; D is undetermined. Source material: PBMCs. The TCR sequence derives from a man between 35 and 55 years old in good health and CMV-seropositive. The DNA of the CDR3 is TGTGCCAGCAGTGAACCTCGTCAGGCCATCAATCAGCCCCAGCATTTT. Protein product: CASSEPRQAINQPQHF.